Below, one TCR beta chain is given with its context. The data were taken from a study of blood T cell repertoires in COVID-19. Trimming at V came to 5 bases and at J to 0 bases, leaving 7 bases not matched to a gene. The CDR3 extends over 17 amino acids. CDR1 is MNHEY and CDR2 is SMNVEV in the germline V gene (reference sequence). Authors' processing steps: Amplification of reference gene primers was used by the study to estimate nucleated cell counts. The repertoire was sequenced with immunoSEQ multiplex PCR; TCRdb's copy has only in-frame clones and lacks some. The V and J calls and the clone size are those of that table, but D and trimming were determined from the DNA. The data show roughly 420,000 clones, around 89% seen once.

The chain uses TRBV27 and TRBJ2-7, with TRBD2 matching over 13 bases. The origin of this receptor is a woman aged 25 to 39 with acute COVID-19. Sequencing was carried out using PBMCs or T cells enriched from blood (not recorded which). The CDR3 nucleotides read TGTGCCAGCAGTCCGTCCGGACTAGCGGGGGCCTCCTACGAGCAGTACTTC. This gives the protein CASSPSGLAGASYEQYF.